What follows are 9 T cell receptor beta chains derived from one specimen sequenced in a study of Tregs in tolerant kidney transplant recipients. The table came from immunoSEQ multiplex PCR; TCRdb's copy has only in-frame clones and leaves some out. The repertoire holds roughly 52,000 clones, with about 90% as singletons. The nonmyeloablative bone marrow transplants came from related graft donors, with transient mixed chimerism. The input for sequencing was CD8+ T cells from blood (PBMCs), taken 24 months after the transplant. The receptors come from a human patient who received a combined kidney and bone marrow transplant. Among the T cells, some may be from the graft donor.

This sequence joins TRBV7-9 and TRBJ1-2; D is uncertain. Germline loops: CDR1 SEHNR, CDR2 FQNEAQ (reference sequence). The CDR3 consists of 15 residues. V was trimmed by 6 bases and J by 8 bases, leaving 22 bases between them. The CDR3 sequence is CASRRGTRETGGYTF. For the CDR3, the DNA is TGTGCCAGCAGACGAGGAACCCGAGAGACGGGAGGCTACACCTTC.

CDR3 DNA: TGTGCCAGCAGTGAAGCGTCAAACAATGAGCAGTTCTTC. Its translation is CASSEASNNEQFF. This sequence joins TRBV6-1 and TRBJ2-1; D gene unclear. V lost 0 bases, J lost 5 bases, and 5 bases lay in between. CDR3 size: 13 residues. From germline, CDR1 is MNHNS and CDR2 SASEGT.

The chain employs TRBV2 and TRBJ1-5; D perhaps matches TRBD1 (6 bases). V dropped 2 bases and J dropped 8 bases, with 13 bases sitting between them. This CDR3 has 14 amino acids. Germline assignment: CDR1 SNHLY and CDR2 FYNNEI. The CDR3 region has the DNA TGTGCCAGCAGTGAACGTACAGGGAACGAGCCCCAGCATTTT. It encodes CASSERTGNEPQHF.

This chain links TRBV7-2 with TRBJ2-5, with D perhaps matching TRBD2 (7 bases). Germline-derived CDR1 and CDR2 are SGHTA and FQGNSA. The ends were cut back, 4 bases at V and 5 bases at J, with 20 bases in the middle. The CDR3 is made up of 16 amino acids. CDR3 DNA: TGTGCCAGCAGCTCCGTCGGGGAGGGGGTTGAGGAGACCCAGTACTTC. Its translation is CASSSVGEGVEETQYF.

The chain employs TRBV6-6 and TRBJ2-4; D is undetermined. Germline V gene data show CDR1 as MNHNY and CDR2 as SVGAGI (reference sequence). The CDR3 is 13 residues long. The V gene lost 1 base and the J gene lost 8 bases, with 9 bases spanning the gap. CDR3 protein: CASSYFPADIQYF. In DNA, the CDR3 is TGTGCCAGCAGTTACTTTCCGGCGGACATTCAGTACTTC.

The chain employs TRBV5-1 and TRBJ2-7, with TRBD1 matching 8 bases. V lost 1 base and J lost 3; bases outside the gene matches: 6. Germline loops: CDR1 SGHRS, CDR2 YFSETQ. The CDR3 contains 15 residues. Here the CDR3 reads CASSLPRTGHYEQYF. Here the CDR3 DNA reads TGCGCCAGCAGCTTGCCAAGGACAGGGCACTACGAGCAGTACTTC.

This clone was seen a single time. This sequence joins TRBV6-5 and TRBJ2-5, with D possibly being TRBD1 (5 bases). The germline CDR1 and CDR2 sequences are MNHEY and SVGAGI. Trimming removed 0 bases at V and 5 bases at J, with 13 bases between. The CDR3 is 15 residues long. The CDR3: CASSYSRTNGETQYF. CDR3 DNA: TGTGCCAGCAGTTACTCGAGGACAAATGGGGAGACCCAGTACTTC.

This chain joins TRBV13 and TRBJ1-1; the D gene is possibly TRBD1 (5 bases). The CDR3 loop spans 15 amino acids. From germline, CDR1 is PRHDT and CDR2 FYEKMQ (reference sequence). V lost 4 bases and J 1 base, leaving 13 bases between the germline ends. CDR3: CASSSRDRSNTEAFF. In DNA form, the CDR3 reads TGTGCCAGCAGCTCTCGCGACAGATCGAACACTGAAGCTTTCTTT.

The V and J genes are TRBV5-1 and TRBJ2-7; D possibly corresponds to TRBD1 (6 bases). This CDR3 is 16 amino acids long. Germline V gene sequence: CDR1 SGHRS, CDR2 YFSETQ. Trimming removed 3 bases from V and 0 bases from J, with 16 bases in between. The CDR3 nucleotides read TGCGCCAGCAGCTCTGGTGGGGACACATACTCCTACGAGCAGTACTTC. Amino acid sequence: CASSSGGDTYSYEQYF.